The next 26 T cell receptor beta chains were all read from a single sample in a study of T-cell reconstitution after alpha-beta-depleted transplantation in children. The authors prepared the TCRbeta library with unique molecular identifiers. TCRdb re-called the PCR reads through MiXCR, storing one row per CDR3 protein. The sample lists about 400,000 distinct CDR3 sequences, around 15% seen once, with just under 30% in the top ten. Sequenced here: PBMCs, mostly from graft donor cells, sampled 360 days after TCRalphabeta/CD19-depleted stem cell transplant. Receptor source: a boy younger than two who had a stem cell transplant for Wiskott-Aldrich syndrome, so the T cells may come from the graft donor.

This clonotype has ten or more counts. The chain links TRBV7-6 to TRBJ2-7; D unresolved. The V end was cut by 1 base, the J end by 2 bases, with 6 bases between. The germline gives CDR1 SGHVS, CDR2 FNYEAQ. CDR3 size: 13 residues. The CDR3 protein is CASSLGFPYEQYF. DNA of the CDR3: TGTGCCAGCAGCTTAGGGTTTCCCTACGAGCAGTACTTC.

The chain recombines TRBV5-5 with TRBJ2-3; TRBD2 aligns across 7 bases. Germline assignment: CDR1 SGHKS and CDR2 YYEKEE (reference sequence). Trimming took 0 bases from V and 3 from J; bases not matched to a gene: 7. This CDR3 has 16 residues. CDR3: CASSLVAGVITDTQYF. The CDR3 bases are TGTGCCAGCAGCTTGGTCGCGGGGGTGATAACAGATACGCAGTATTTT.

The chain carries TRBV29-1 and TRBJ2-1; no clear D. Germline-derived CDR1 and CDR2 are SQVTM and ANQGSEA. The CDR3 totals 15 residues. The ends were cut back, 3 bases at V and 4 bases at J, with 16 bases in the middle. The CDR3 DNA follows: TGCAGCGTTGAGGGCTACCTGGTCGGTTACAATGAGCAGTTCTTC. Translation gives CSVEGYLVGYNEQFF.

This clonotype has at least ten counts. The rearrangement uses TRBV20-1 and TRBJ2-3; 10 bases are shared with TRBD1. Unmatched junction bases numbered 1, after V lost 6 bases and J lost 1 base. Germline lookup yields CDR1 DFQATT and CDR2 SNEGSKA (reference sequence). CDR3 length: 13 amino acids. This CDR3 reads CSAGTGGTDTQYF. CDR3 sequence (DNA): TGCAGTGCCGGGACAGGGGGCACAGATACGCAGTATTTT.

CDR3 loop: CASSLPAGNEQFF. The CDR3 region has the DNA TGCGCCAGCAGCTTGCCCGCCGGGAATGAGCAGTTCTTC. The V and J genes are TRBV5-1 and TRBJ2-1; D is uncertain. Germline V gene data show CDR1 as SGHRS and CDR2 as YFSETQ. Trimming left V 1 base short and J 7 bases short, with 9 bases between. The CDR3 has 13 amino acids.

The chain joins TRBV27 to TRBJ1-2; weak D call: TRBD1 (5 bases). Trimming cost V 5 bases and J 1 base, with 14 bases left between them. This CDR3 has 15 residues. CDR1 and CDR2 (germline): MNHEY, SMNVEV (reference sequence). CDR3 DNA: TGTGCCAGCAGTACTGCACCAGGGTTTAACTATGGCTACACCTTC. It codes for CASSTAPGFNYGYTF.

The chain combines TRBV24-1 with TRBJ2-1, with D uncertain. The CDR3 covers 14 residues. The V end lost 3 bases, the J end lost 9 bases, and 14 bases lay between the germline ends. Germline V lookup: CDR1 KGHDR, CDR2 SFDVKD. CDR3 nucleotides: TGTGCCACCAGTGATCGAACAAAACGCAGTGAGCAGTTCTTC. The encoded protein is CATSDRTKRSEQFF.

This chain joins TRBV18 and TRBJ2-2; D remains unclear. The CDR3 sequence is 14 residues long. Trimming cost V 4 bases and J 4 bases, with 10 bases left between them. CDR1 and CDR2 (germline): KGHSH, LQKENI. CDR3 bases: TGTGCCAGCTCACTACTCCCTTCCACCGGGGAGCTGTTTTTT. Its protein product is CASSLLPSTGELFF.

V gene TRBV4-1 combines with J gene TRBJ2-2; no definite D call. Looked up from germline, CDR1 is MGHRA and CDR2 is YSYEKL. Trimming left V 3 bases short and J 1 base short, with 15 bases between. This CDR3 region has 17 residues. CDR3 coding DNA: TGCGCCAGCAGCCAGTTCTTAATACCCCTGAACACCGGGGAGCTGTTTTTT. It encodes CASSQFLIPLNTGELFF.

The CDR3 nucleotides read TGCGCCAGCAACTTACAGCCGGGGGGGCCCTCCTACAATGAGCAGTTCTTC. It translates to CASNLQPGGPSYNEQFF. The genes are TRBV5-1 and TRBJ2-1; TRBD2 agrees at 8 bases. This CDR3 region has 17 residues. The ends lost 6 bases at V and 0 bases at J; junction bases unmatched: 11. The germline gives CDR1 SGHRS, CDR2 YFSETQ.

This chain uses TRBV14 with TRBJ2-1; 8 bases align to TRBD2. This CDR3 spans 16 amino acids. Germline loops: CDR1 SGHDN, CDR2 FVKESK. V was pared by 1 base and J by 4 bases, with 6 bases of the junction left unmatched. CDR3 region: CASSQARIAGYNEQFF. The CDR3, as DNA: TGTGCCAGCAGCCAAGCGAGGATAGCGGGGTACAATGAGCAGTTCTTC. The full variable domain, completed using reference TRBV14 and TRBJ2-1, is EAGVTQFPSHSVIEKGQTVTLRCDPISGHDNLYWYRRVMGKEIKFLLHFVKESKQDESGMPNNRFLAERTGGTYSTLKVQPAELEDSGVYFCASSQARIAGYNEQFFGPGTRLTVL.

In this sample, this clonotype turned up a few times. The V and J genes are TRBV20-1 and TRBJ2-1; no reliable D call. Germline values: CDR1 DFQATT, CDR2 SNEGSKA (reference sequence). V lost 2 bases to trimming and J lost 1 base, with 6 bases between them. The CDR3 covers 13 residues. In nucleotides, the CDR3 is TGCAGTGCTAGATATTCGTCCTACAATGAGCAGTTCTTC. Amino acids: CSARYSSYNEQFF.

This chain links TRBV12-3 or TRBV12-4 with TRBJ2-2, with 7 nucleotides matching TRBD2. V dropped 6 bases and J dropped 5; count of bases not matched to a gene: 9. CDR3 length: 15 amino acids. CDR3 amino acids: CASRGRASGTGELFF. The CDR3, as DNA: TGTGCCAGCAGAGGGAGGGCCTCGGGGACCGGGGAGCTGTTTTTT.

This chain's CDR3 is CASSLGDLTYEQYF. The CDR3, as DNA: TGTGCCAGCAGCTTGGGGGACTTAACCTACGAGCAGTACTTC. The rearrangement joins TRBV11-2 to TRBJ2-7; a weak D match, TRBD2 (6 bases). Trimming took off 3 bases at V and 2 bases at J, with 11 bases between the two ends. The germline V gene encodes CDR1 SGHAT and CDR2 FQNNGV. The CDR3 has 14 residues.

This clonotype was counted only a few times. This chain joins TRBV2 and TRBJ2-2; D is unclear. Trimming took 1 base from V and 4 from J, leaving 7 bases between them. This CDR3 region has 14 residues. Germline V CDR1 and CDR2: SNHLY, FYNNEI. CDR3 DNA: TGTGCCAGCAGTGAAGAGAGAATCACCGGGGAGCTGTTTTTT. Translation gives CASSEERITGELFF.

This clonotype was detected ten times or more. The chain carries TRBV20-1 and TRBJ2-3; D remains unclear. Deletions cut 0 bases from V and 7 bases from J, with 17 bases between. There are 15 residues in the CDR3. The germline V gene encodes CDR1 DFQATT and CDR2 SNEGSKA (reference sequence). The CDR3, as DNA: TGCAGTGCTAGAGATCGGCTCGGTCCCACTAATACGCAGTATTTT. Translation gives CSARDRLGPTNTQYF.

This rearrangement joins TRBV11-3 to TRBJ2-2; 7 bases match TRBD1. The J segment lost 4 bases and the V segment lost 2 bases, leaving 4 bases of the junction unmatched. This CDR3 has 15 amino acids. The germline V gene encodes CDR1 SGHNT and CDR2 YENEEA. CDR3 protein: CASSLRDRATGELFF. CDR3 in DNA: TGTGCCAGCAGCTTACGCGACAGGGCCACCGGGGAGCTGTTTTTT.

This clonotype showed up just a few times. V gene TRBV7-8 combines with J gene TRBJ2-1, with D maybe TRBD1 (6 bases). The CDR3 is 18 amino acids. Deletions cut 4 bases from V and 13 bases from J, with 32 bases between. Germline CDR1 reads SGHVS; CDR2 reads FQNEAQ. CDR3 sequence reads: CASSSAGSTGRVSRGQFF. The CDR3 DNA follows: TGTGCCAGCAGCTCGGCTGGTTCGACAGGACGGGTATCCCGGGGCCAGTTCTTC.

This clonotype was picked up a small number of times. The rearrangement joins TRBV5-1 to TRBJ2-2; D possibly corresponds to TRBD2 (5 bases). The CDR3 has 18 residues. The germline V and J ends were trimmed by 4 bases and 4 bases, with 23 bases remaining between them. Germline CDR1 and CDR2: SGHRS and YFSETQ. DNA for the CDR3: TGCGCCAGCAGCCAAATGTCGGGGAAAAGTCTGGGCACCGGGGAGCTGTTTTTT. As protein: CASSQMSGKSLGTGELFF.

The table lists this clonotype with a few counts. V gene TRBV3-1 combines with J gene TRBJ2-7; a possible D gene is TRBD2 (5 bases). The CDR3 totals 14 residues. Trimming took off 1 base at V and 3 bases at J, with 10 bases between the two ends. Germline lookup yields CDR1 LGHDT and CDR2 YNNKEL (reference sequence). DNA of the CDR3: TGTGCCAGCAGCCAAGCCGGACTGAACTACGAGCAGTACTTC. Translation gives CASSQAGLNYEQYF.

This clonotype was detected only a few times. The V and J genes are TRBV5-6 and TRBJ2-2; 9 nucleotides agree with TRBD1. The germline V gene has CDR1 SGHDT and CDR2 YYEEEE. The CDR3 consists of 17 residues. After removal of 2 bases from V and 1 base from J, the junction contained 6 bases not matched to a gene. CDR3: CASSFDRGQGNTGELFF. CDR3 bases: TGTGCCAGCAGCTTCGATAGGGGACAGGGGAACACCGGGGAGCTGTTTTTT.

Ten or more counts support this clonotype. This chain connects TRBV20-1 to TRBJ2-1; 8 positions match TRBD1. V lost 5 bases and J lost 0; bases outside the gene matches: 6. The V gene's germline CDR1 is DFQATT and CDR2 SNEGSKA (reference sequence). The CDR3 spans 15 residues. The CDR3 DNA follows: TGCAGTGCTTACCAGGGGGCGGGCTCCTACAATGAGCAGTTCTTC. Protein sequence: CSAYQGAGSYNEQFF.

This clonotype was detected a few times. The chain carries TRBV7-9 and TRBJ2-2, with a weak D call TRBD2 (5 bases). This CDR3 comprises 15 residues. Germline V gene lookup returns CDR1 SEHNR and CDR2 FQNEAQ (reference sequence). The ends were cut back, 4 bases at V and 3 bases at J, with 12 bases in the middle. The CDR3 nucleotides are TGTGCCAGCAGCTCAAACCGGGGTGACACCGGGGAGCTGTTTTTT. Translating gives CASSSNRGDTGELFF.

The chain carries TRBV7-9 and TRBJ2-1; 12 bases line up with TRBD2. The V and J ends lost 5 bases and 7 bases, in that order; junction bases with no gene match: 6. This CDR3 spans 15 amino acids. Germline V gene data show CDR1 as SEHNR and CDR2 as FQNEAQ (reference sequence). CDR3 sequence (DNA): TGTGCCAGCAGCCCGACTAGCGGGAGTGGGAATGAGCAGTTCTTC. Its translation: CASSPTSGSGNEQFF.

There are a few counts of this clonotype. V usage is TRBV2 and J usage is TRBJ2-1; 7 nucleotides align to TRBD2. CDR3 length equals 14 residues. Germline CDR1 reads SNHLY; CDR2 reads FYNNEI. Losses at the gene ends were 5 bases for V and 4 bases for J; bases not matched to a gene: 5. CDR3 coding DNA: TGTGCCAGCAGTCCCGCTAGCGGATACAATGAGCAGTTCTTC. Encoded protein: CASSPASGYNEQFF.

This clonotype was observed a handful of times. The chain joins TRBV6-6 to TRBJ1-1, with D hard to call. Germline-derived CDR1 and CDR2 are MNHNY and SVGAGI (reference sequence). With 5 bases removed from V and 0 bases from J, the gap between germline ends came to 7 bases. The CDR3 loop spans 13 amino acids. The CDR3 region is CASSRGLNTEAFF. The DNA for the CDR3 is TGTGCCAGCAGTCGAGGGTTGAACACTGAAGCTTTCTTT.